Following are 4 T cell receptor beta chains from one sample sequenced in a study of blood T cell repertoires in COVID-19. Assay used: immunoSEQ multiplex PCR; TCRdb lists only in-frame clones, some missing. Altogether about 130,000 clones are present, 84% being singletons, with the ten largest covering around 12%. Sequences were obtained from peripheral blood. Source of these receptors: a woman aged 30 to 39 who had recovered from COVID-19.

This sequence joins TRBV11-2 and TRBJ1-2; weak D call: TRBD1 (6 bases). V was cut by 1 base and J by 3 bases, with 12 bases left in between. The CDR3 extends over 15 amino acids. The V gene's germline CDR1 is SGHAT and CDR2 FQNNGV. The CDR3 here is CASSLARGIDYGYTF. CDR3 in DNA: TGTGCCAGCAGCTTAGCAAGGGGGATAGACTATGGCTACACCTTC.

This chain connects TRBV25-1 to TRBJ2-7; D gene ambiguous. V lost 2 bases and J 2 bases, leaving 10 bases between the germline ends. Germline loops: CDR1 MGHDK, CDR2 SYGVNS. This CDR3 is built from 14 residues. The CDR3 sequence: CASSELGSPYEQYF. The CDR3, as DNA: TGTGCCAGCAGTGAACTAGGCAGTCCCTACGAGCAGTACTTC.

This chain links TRBV7-9 with TRBJ1-2; a possible D gene is TRBD1 (6 bases). Per the germline V gene, CDR1 is SEHNR and CDR2 is FQNEAQ (reference sequence). The CDR3 spans 15 residues. Trimming shortened V by 3 bases and J by 5 bases, and 16 bases separated the two germline ends. The CDR3 nucleotides are TGTGCCAGCAGCTTTGAGTGGGACAAGTTGTATGGCTACACCTTC. This gives the protein CASSFEWDKLYGYTF.

The chain is built from TRBV6-6 and TRBJ1-3, with TRBD1 matching 7 bases. CDR1 is MNHNY and CDR2 is SVGAGI in the germline V gene (reference sequence). The CDR3 runs to 14 residues. V was pared by 6 bases and J by 2 bases, with 4 bases of the junction left unmatched. The CDR3 DNA reads as TGTGCCAGCAGACAGGGGTGGACTGGAAACACCATATATTTT. It translates to CASRQGWTGNTIYF.